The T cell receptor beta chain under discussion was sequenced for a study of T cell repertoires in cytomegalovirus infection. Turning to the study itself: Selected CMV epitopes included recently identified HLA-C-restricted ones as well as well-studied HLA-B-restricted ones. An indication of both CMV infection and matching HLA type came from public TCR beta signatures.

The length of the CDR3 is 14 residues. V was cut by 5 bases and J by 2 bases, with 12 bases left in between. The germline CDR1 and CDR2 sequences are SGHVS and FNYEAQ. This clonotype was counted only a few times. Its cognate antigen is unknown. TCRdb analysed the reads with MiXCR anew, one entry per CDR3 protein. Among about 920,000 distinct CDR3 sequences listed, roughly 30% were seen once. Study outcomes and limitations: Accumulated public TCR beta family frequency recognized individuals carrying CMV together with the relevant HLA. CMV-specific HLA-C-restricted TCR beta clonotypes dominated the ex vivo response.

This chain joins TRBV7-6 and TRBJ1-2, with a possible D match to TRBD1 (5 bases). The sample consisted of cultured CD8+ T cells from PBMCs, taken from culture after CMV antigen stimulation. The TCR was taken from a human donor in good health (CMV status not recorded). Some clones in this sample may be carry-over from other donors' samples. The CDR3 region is CASSPLWGNYGYTF. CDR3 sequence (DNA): TGTGCCAGCAGCCCCCTCTGGGGCAACTATGGCTACACCTTC.